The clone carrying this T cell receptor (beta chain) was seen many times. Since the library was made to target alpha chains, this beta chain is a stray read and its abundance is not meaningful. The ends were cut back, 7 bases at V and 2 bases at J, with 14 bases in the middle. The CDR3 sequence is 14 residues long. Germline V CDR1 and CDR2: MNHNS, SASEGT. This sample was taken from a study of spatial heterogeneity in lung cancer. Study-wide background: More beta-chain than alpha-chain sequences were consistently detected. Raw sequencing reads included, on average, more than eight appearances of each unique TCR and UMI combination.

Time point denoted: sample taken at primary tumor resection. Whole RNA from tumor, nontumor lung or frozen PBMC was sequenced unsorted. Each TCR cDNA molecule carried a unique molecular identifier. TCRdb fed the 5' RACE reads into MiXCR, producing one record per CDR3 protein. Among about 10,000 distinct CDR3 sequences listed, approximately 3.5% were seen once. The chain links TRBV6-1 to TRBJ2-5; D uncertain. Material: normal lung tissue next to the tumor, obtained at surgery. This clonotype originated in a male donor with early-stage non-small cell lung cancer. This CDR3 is CASTPLWTQETQYF. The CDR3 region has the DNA TGTGCCAGCACCCCCCTATGGACGCAAGAGACCCAGTACTTC.